This T cell receptor beta chain was recovered during a study of cytomegalovirus exposure and HLA in healthy donors. 13 Jbeta primers and 60 Vbeta primers were used for the PCR. Sequencing was performed with immunoSEQ multiplex PCR; in TCRdb, only in-frame clones are kept and a portion is missing. This sample has about 150,000 clones, with 65% to 75% found just once. Sequencing was carried out using PBMCs. The receptor was isolated from a man younger than 35 in good health and CMV-seronegative.

CDR3 region: CASSTSGDYEQYV. CDR3 in DNA: TGTGCCAGCAGCACTAGCGGGGACTACGAGCAGTACGTC. This rearrangement joins TRBV7-9 to TRBJ2-7, with 10 nucleotides matching TRBD2. With V trimmed by 5 bases and J by 3 bases, 1 base remained unmatched. CDR1 and CDR2 (germline): SEHNR, FQNEAQ (reference sequence). The CDR3 consists of 13 residues.